This entry lists 27 T cell receptor beta chains sequenced from one sample in a study of graft-versus-host responses after intestinal transplantation. Some clones are missing from TCRdb's copy, which holds only in-frame ones; the method was immunoSEQ multiplex PCR. The sample consists of tens of thousands of clones, about 93% of them appearing once. These TCRs are of unknown antigen specificity. Sequenced here: unstimulated CD8+ T cells sorted from spleen or lymph node cells, sampled before intestinal transplant. These receptors were taken from a human donor who received an intestinal transplant.

This chain links TRBV7-9 with TRBJ1-2; the D gene is possibly TRBD1 (6 bases). V lost 0 bases to trimming and J lost 7 bases, with 12 bases between them. Per germline, CDR1 SEHNR and CDR2 FQNEAQ (reference sequence). The CDR3 has 14 residues. CDR3 sequence: CASSLAIQGLGYTF. The CDR3, as DNA: TGTGCCAGCAGCTTAGCGATCCAGGGGCTTGGCTACACCTTC.

This chain joins TRBV6-1 and TRBJ2-7; 11 nucleotides match TRBD2. CDR3 size: 15 residues. CDR1 is MNHNS and CDR2 is SASEGT in the germline V gene. Trimming took 4 bases from V and 3 from J; bases not matched to a gene: 5. The DNA of the CDR3 is TGTGCCAGCAGTGGTAGCGGGGGGGCTAACTACGAGCAGTACTTC. Its translation is CASSGSGGANYEQYF.

V is TRBV4-2 and J is TRBJ1-5, with 9 bases lining up with TRBD1. Germline lookup yields CDR1 LGHNA and CDR2 YNFKEQ. Trimming removed 3 bases from V and 10 bases from J; junction bases left unmatched: 13. The CDR3 covers 16 residues. The CDR3 DNA reads as TGTGCCAGCAGCCACTCCCTGGGACAGGGTGGTAGTCCCCAGCATTTT. Translating it yields CASSHSLGQGGSPQHF.

The chain carries TRBV9 and TRBJ2-2; 11 bases match TRBD1. This CDR3 is 16 amino acids long. Per germline, CDR1 SGDLS and CDR2 YYNGEE. V was pared by 3 bases and J by 4 bases, with 5 bases of the junction left unmatched. CDR3 bases: TGTGCCAGCAGCGGATCCGGGACAGGGGGCACCGGGGAGCTGTTTTTT. Translation: CASSGSGTGGTGELFF.

This rearrangement joins TRBV4-1 to TRBJ1-5; D gene unclear. Germline V CDR1 and CDR2: MGHRA, YSYEKL. CDR3 size: 14 residues. The ends were cut back, 1 base at V and 9 bases at J, with 13 bases in the middle. The CDR3 is CASSQASVDTPQHF. Written as DNA, the CDR3 is TGCGCCAGCAGCCAAGCTAGTGTAGATACGCCCCAGCATTTT.

This clone was seen only a few times. This CDR3 is also generated by other DNA sequences in the sample. The chain couples TRBV4-1 to TRBJ2-7; no clear D gene. CDR1 and CDR2 from the germline V gene are MGHRA and YSYEKL. V was clipped by 0 bases and J by 0 bases, with 6 bases between them. The CDR3 is 14 amino acids. The CDR3 here is CASSQERSSYEQYF. In DNA, the CDR3 is TGCGCCAGCAGCCAAGAGAGGAGCTCCTACGAGCAGTACTTC.

The rearrangement links TRBV30 to TRBJ1-2; D call uncertain. V was trimmed by 0 bases and J by 3 bases, leaving 8 bases between them. Germline V gives CDR1 GTSNPN, CDR2 SVGIG (reference sequence). The CDR3 sequence is 13 residues long. CDR3 in amino acids: CAWSVRRDYGYTF. The CDR3 DNA follows: TGTGCCTGGAGTGTACGGAGGGACTATGGCTACACCTTC.

In this sample, this clone turned up once. The J gene is TRBJ2-7, the V gene TRBV27; D gene unclear. Deletions cut 0 bases from V and 6 bases from J, with 9 bases between. There are 13 residues in the CDR3. Germline CDR1 reads MNHEY; CDR2 reads SMNVEV (reference sequence). CDR3 residues: CASSLSPRVEQYF. The CDR3, as DNA: TGTGCCAGCAGTTTATCCCCGCGCGTCGAGCAGTACTTC.

The genes are TRBV30 and TRBJ2-2; D remains unclear. Germline V lookup: CDR1 GTSNPN, CDR2 SVGIG (reference sequence). The ends were cut back, 3 bases at V and 5 bases at J, with 7 bases in the middle. The CDR3 totals 12 residues. CDR3 amino acids: CAWSSRTGELFF. CDR3 DNA sequence: TGTGCCTGGAGCTCCCGGACCGGGGAGCTGTTTTTT.

This clone was seen a few times. The chain recombines TRBV5-1 with TRBJ2-1; TRBD2 agrees at 12 bases. With 4 bases clipped from V and 9 bases from J, the junction kept 11 bases outside the gene matches. The length of the CDR3 is 16 residues. Germline V CDR1 and CDR2: SGHRS, YFSETQ. The CDR3 DNA follows: TGCGCCAGCAGCCTAAGGACTAGCGGGGATGGGACTGAGCAGTTCTTC. This translates into CASSLRTSGDGTEQFF.

The DNA for the CDR3 is TGTGCCATCAGGGGACTTGACACTGAAGCTTTCTTT. It is translated as CAIRGLDTEAFF. The rearrangement joins TRBV10-3 to TRBJ1-1; TRBD1 is a possible D gene (5 bases). In germline, CDR1 is ENHRY, CDR2 SYGVKD. The ends were cut back, 6 bases at V and 3 bases at J, with 8 bases in the middle. The CDR3 spans 12 residues.

The chain joins TRBV27 to TRBJ2-1, with D maybe TRBD1 (6 bases). The CDR3 length is 14 residues. V dropped 6 bases and J dropped 6 bases, with 15 bases sitting between them. Germline assignment: CDR1 MNHEY and CDR2 SMNVEV (reference sequence). Here the CDR3 DNA reads TGTGCCAGCAGACCAGGGGTATCAGGCAATGAGCAGTTCTTC. Translated, it gives CASRPGVSGNEQFF.

The J gene is TRBJ2-7, the V gene TRBV2; D call uncertain. Trimming pared 8 bases from V and 0 bases from J, leaving 14 bases between. The length of the CDR3 is 14 residues. Germline lookup yields CDR1 SNHLY and CDR2 FYNNEI. CDR3 nucleotide sequence: TGTGCCAGCTCCCCTAACTACAACTCCTACGAGCAGTACTTC. As protein: CASSPNYNSYEQYF.

This chain uses TRBV21-1 with TRBJ1-2; the table's D call, TRBD1, was not checked against the DNA. TRBV21-1 corresponds to a pseudogene. The CDR3 covers 15 residues. The CDR3 bases are TGTGCCAGCAGCAGCCGGGACAGGGGGCTTCCTGGCTACACCTTC. The encoded protein is CASSSRDRGLPGYTF.

The chain employs TRBV7-9 and TRBJ2-6, with a weak D call TRBD1 (5 bases). Germline CDR1 and CDR2: SEHNR and FQNEAQ (reference sequence). This CDR3 region has 15 residues. V gave up 9 bases and J gave up 0 bases, with 12 bases separating them. This CDR3 is CASVQRGSGANVLTF. Written as DNA, the CDR3 is TGTGCCAGTGTCCAAAGGGGCTCTGGGGCCAACGTCCTGACTTTC.

V and J are TRBV2 and TRBJ1-2, with 7 positions matching TRBD1. Germline V gene lookup returns CDR1 SNHLY and CDR2 FYNNEI. There are 15 residues in the CDR3. V lost 7 bases, J lost 10 bases, and 18 bases stayed unmatched. The CDR3 sequence is CASMGGGRDSRIYTF. The DNA for the CDR3 is TGTGCCAGCATGGGGGGTGGCCGGGACAGTAGAATCTACACCTTC.

The chain uses TRBV4-1 and TRBJ2-7; 13 positions match TRBD2. This CDR3 contains 18 residues. Germline loops: CDR1 MGHRA, CDR2 YSYEKL. J gave up 2 bases and V 0 bases, and 7 bases lay outside the gene matches. The CDR3 loop reads CASSQERGTSGATYEQYF. Here the CDR3 DNA reads TGCGCCAGCAGCCAAGAAAGGGGGACTAGCGGGGCTACCTACGAGCAGTACTTC.

For the CDR3, the DNA is TGTGCCAGCAGTTTTTCGGCCGGGAACTTCGGCTACACCTTC. It yields the protein CASSFSAGNFGYTF. This chain joins TRBV27 and TRBJ1-2; D is ambiguous. Trimming shortened V by 3 bases and J by 8 bases, and 16 bases separated the two germline ends. This CDR3 is 14 amino acids long. Germline V lookup: CDR1 MNHEY, CDR2 SMNVEV (reference sequence).

The chain links TRBV5-1 to TRBJ1-1, with TRBD1 matching over 8 bases. The CDR3 runs to 20 residues. Germline CDR1 SGHRS, CDR2 YFSETQ. After removal of 0 bases from V and 0 bases from J, the junction contained 16 bases not matched to a gene. The CDR3 region has the DNA TGCGCCAGCAGCTTGGACCAGGGGGCGAGGTTAGGTATCATGAACACTGAAGCTTTCTTT. Translated: CASSLDQGARLGIMNTEAFF.

The chain links TRBV11-2 to TRBJ1-1, with 8 bases matching TRBD1. The CDR3 spans 19 residues. Germline trimming cut 1 base from V and 0 bases from J; bases unmatched to any gene: 13. In germline, CDR1 is SGHAT, CDR2 FQNNGV. As DNA, the CDR3 is TGTGCCAGCAGCTTAGTGGTCCAGGGGGCTTCTAGGATGAACACTGAAGCTTTCTTT. Amino acid sequence: CASSLVVQGASRMNTEAFF.

The chain combines TRBV5-1 with TRBJ2-3; D is undetermined. The CDR3 is 16 residues long. Trimming stripped 0 bases from V and 1 base from J, with 12 bases between. Germline V gene sequence: CDR1 SGHRS, CDR2 YFSETQ. The CDR3 coding sequence is TGCGCCAGCAGCTTGGCCCAGGCGTCCGGCACAGATACGCAGTATTTT. It is translated as CASSLAQASGTDTQYF.

The J gene is TRBJ2-7, the V gene TRBV10-1; 8 bases map to TRBD2. Germline lookup yields CDR1 WNHNN and CDR2 SYGVQD (reference sequence). This CDR3 is built from 15 residues. Trimming cost V 3 bases and J 5 bases; bases outside gene matches: 9. In DNA form, the CDR3 reads TGCGCCAGCAGTGATGGAACGGGGGGGCCGGACGAGCAGTACTTC. It yields the protein CASSDGTGGPDEQYF.

V is TRBV21-1 and J is TRBJ2-6; the DNA was not used to check the table's D call, TRBD2. TRBV21-1 is a pseudogene segment. The length of the CDR3 is 15 residues. The CDR3 protein is CASSGGSSGANVLTF. The CDR3 coding sequence is TGTGCCAGCAGCGGCGGTAGCTCTGGGGCCAACGTCCTGACTTTC.

The CDR3 nucleotides are TGTGCCAGCAGCTCTCGGACAGGGGGAAACGAGCAGTACTTC. Its protein product is CASSSRTGGNEQYF. The chain links TRBV7-2 to TRBJ2-7; 10 bases align to TRBD1. Unmatched junction bases numbered 5, after V lost 4 bases and J lost 5 bases. CDR3 length: 14 amino acids. The germline V gene has CDR1 SGHTA and CDR2 FQGNSA. Supplemented by reference TRBV7-2 and TRBJ2-7, the full variable domain reads GAGVSQSPSNKVTEKGKDVELRCDPISGHTALYWYRQSLGQGLEFLIYFQGNSAPDKSGLPSDRFSAERTGGSVSTLTIQRTQQEDSAVYLCASSSRTGGNEQYFGPGTRLTVT.

The rearrangement links TRBV15 to TRBJ2-7, with 8 bases aligning to TRBD1. J gave up 5 bases and V 3 bases, and 6 bases lay outside the gene matches. From germline, CDR1 is LNHNV and CDR2 YYDKDF (reference sequence). This CDR3 contains 14 residues. CDR3 bases: TGTGCCACCAGCAGTACGCAGGGGGCCCACGAGCAGTACTTC. It yields the protein CATSSTQGAHEQYF.

The sample holds one count of this clone. The rearrangement links TRBV4-3 to TRBJ2-4; D may be TRBD1 (5 bases). Deletions cut 0 bases from V and 6 bases from J, with 12 bases between. Germline CDR1 LGHNA, CDR2 YSLEER. The CDR3 loop spans 15 amino acids. CDR3 nucleotide sequence: TGCGCCAGCAGCCAAGATTCAGGGAAGGGAAACATTCAGTACTTC. Amino acids: CASSQDSGKGNIQYF.

In DNA, the CDR3 is TGTGCCAGCTCACCAGGACAGGGCGAGACCCAGTACTTC. Residues: CASSPGQGETQYF. This chain connects TRBV18 to TRBJ2-5, with 8 bases aligning to TRBD1. The CDR3 spans 13 residues. V dropped 2 bases and J dropped 5; count of bases not matched to a gene: 1. Looked up from germline, CDR1 is KGHSH and CDR2 is LQKENI.